A single TCR beta chain is shown here with its context. The entry originates in a study of blood T cell repertoires in COVID-19. Turning to the study itself: COVID-19 samples from acute and convalescent phases originated in the United States, Italy and Spain. The cDNA or gDNA used as material had been derived from T cells, B-cell-depleted T cells, or PBMCs.

Per germline, CDR1 MRHNA and CDR2 SNTAGT. CDR3 length equals 13 residues. V was shortened by 7 bases and J by 1 base, with 10 bases between the two germline ends. Study processing details: Estimation of nucleated cell counts relied on the amplification of reference gene primers. TCRdb's copy holds only in-frame clones and misses some; the assay was immunoSEQ multiplex PCR. The V and J calls and clone size were taken over from that table, and D and trimming were inferred from the DNA. The sample lists roughly 160,000 clones; about four fifths were seen once. Sequenced material: peripheral blood. The clonotype originates from a man aged 70 or older with active or convalescent COVID-19. This chain joins TRBV6-4 and TRBJ1-1, with D possibly being TRBD1 (6 bases). This CDR3 reads CASKGESNTEAFF. The CDR3 region has the DNA TGTGCCAGCAAGGGGGAGTCGAACACTGAAGCTTTCTTT.